A single sample is the source of the 7 T cell receptor beta chains below, sequenced in a study of CD39 and CD103 CD8 tumor-infiltrating T cells. Method: immunoSEQ multiplex PCR; TCRdb's copy keeps in-frame clones and lacks some. This sample carries thousands of clones, around 69% of them seen once, and the ten largest clones take roughly three fifths. Input material: CD8+ T cells sorted from blood. Subset defined: total memory CD8 T cells (CD45RA-CCR7+/-) from blood or uninvolved lymph node. The receptors were sampled from a human donor with head and neck squamous cell carcinoma.

A remark on this clone: Germline and junction disagree at one end, which may indicate a read error. The same CDR3 arises from other DNA sequences in this sample as well. V and J are TRBV4-3 and TRBJ1-1, with D uncertain. Germline lookup yields CDR1 LGHNA and CDR2 YSLEER. This CDR3 has 14 amino acids. The CDR3 spells CASSQDFGELSIGF. The CDR3 region has the DNA TGCGCCAGCAGCCAAGATTTCGGTGAACTCTCCATTGGGTTT.

This sequence joins TRBV7-9 and TRBJ2-7; 7 bases match TRBD1. The length of the CDR3 is 12 residues. Germline V lookup: CDR1 SEHNR, CDR2 FQNEAQ (reference sequence). The ends lost 5 bases at V and 12 bases at J; junction bases unmatched: 10. The CDR3 is CASSTGQVGGYF. The DNA for the CDR3 is TGTGCCAGCAGCACAGGACAGGTTGGGGGGTACTTC.

The V gene is TRBV27, the J gene TRBJ1-6; D unresolved. V dropped 5 bases and J dropped 0 bases, with 14 bases sitting between them. Per the germline V gene, CDR1 is MNHEY and CDR2 is SMNVEV (reference sequence). The length of the CDR3 is 17 residues. Here the CDR3 DNA reads TGTGCCAGCAGTCCCGAATTTATGAGCTCCTATAATTCACCCCTCCACTTT. This sequence encodes CASSPEFMSSYNSPLHF.

This clone appeared once. The rearrangement links TRBV28 to TRBJ2-1; D perhaps matches TRBD1 (7 bases). V lost 2 bases and J 2 bases, leaving 16 bases between the germline ends. This CDR3 contains 17 residues. Germline values: CDR1 MDHEN, CDR2 SYDVKM. In DNA, the CDR3 is TGTGCCAGCAGTTTAATAGGCAGGGGGGTGCCCTACAATGAGCAGTTCTTC. The encoded protein is CASSLIGRGVPYNEQFF.

The V and J genes are TRBV28 and TRBJ2-5, with D possibly TRBD2 on 6 matching bases. The V gene's germline CDR1 is MDHEN and CDR2 SYDVKM. V was cut by 3 bases and J by 3 bases, with 23 bases left in between. The CDR3 covers 18 residues. The CDR3 DNA reads as TGTGCCAGCAGTTTTGCGGTTTGGGCTAGTGGAGGGGAAGAGACCCAGTACTTC. This gives the protein CASSFAVWASGGEETQYF.

The chain joins TRBV2 to TRBJ2-2, with D perhaps matching TRBD2 (6 bases). Trimming left V 4 bases short and J 0 bases short, with 9 bases between. From germline, CDR1 is SNHLY and CDR2 FYNNEI. This CDR3 region has 15 residues. CDR3 DNA sequence: TGTGCCAGCAGTGTGACGGGGGCGAACACCGGGGAGCTGTTTTTT. Encoded protein: CASSVTGANTGELFF.

The chain is built from TRBV19 and TRBJ2-7; TRBD1 aligns across 9 bases. CDR1 and CDR2 (germline): LNHDA, SQIVND (reference sequence). This CDR3 has 14 residues. With 2 bases clipped from V and 5 bases from J, the junction kept 4 bases outside the gene matches. This CDR3 reads CASSITGGLNEQYF. The CDR3 DNA reads as TGTGCCAGTAGTATAACAGGGGGCTTGAACGAGCAGTACTTC.